Detailed here is one T cell receptor (beta chain). The antigen is unknown. The data were obtained in a study of OX40 agonist ivuxolimab in advanced cancers. This CDR3 has 17 residues. Study results and limitations: There was clonal expansion of CD4+ and CD8+ blood T cells by week 6 at 0.1 to 3.0 mg/kg. Some of the lowest clonal expansion was seen in partial responders at 0.1-3.0 mg/kg. Undetermined was the antigen specificity of the expanded peripheral T cells. A proportion of nonresponders additionally exhibited low normalized T-cell clonal expansion.

Generated by immunoSEQ multiplex PCR, the TCRdb table keeps only in-frame clones and is missing some. The sample has some 42,000 clones; around 84% are singletons. The source is an adult with an advanced solid tumor such as melanoma, head and neck, liver or kidney cancer. This specimen consisted of CD4+ or CD8+ T cells sorted from blood, obtained in a trial of the OX40 agonist ivuxolimab. V is TRBV21-1 and J is TRBJ2-5; the table gives TRBD1 as D, unverified against the DNA. TRBV21-1 is tagged as a pseudogene. The CDR3 loop is CASRPGTGVFCQETQYF. The CDR3 nucleotides are TGTGCCAGCAGACCCGGGACAGGGGTATTTTGCCAAGAGACCCAGTACTTC.